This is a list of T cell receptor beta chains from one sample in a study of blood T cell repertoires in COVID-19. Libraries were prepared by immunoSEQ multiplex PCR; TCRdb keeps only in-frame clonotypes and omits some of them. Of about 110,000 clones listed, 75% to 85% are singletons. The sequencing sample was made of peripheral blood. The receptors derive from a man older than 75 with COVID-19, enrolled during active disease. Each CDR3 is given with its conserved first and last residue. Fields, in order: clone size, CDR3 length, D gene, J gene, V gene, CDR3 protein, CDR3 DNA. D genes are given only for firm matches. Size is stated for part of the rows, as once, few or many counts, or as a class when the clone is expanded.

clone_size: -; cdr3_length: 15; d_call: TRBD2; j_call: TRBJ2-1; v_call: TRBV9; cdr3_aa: CASSVVREGRNEQFF; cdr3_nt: TGTGCCAGCAGCGTAGTGCGGGAGGGCCGAAATGAGCAGTTCTTC
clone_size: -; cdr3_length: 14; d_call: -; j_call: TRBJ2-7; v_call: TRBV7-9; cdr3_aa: CASSLSASPSVQYF; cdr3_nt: TGTGCCAGCAGCTTATCCGCGAGCCCCTCGGTTCAGTACTTC
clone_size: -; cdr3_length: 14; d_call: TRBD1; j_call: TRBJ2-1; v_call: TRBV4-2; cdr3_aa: CASSEEGQYNEQFF; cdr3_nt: TGTGCCAGCAGCGAAGAGGGACAGTACAATGAGCAGTTCTTC
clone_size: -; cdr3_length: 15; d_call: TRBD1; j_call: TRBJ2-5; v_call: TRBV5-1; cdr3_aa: CASSLEGTGEETQYF; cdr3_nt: TGCGCCAGCAGCCTGGAAGGGACAGGAGAAGAGACCCAGTACTTC
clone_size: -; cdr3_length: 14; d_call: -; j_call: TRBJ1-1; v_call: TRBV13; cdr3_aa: CASSARRPSLEAFF; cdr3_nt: TGTGCCAGCAGCGCGAGGAGGCCGTCTCTTGAAGCTTTCTTT
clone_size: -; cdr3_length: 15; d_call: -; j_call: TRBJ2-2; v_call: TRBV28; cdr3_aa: CASSFIPGGPGELFF; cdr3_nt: TGTGCCAGCAGTTTTATTCCTGGGGGCCCCGGGGAGCTGTTTTTT
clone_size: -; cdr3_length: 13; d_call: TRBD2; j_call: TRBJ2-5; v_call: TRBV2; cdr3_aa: CASVAGGYETQYF; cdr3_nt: TGTGCCAGTGTAGCGGGAGGCTACGAGACCCAGTACTTC
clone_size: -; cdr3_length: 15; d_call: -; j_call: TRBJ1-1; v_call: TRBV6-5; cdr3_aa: CASSYGAGMNTEAFF; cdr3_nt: TGTGCCAGCAGTTACGGGGCAGGGATGAACACTGAAGCTTTCTTT
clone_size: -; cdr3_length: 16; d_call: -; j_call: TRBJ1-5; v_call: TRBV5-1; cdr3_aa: CASSLDSPYSNQPQHF; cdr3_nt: TGCGCCAGCAGCTTGGACAGCCCCTATAGCAATCAGCCCCAGCATTTT
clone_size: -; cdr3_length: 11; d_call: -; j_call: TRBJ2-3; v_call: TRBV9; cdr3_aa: CASSHGDTQYF; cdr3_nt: TGTGCCAGCAGCCATGGCGATACGCAGTATTTT
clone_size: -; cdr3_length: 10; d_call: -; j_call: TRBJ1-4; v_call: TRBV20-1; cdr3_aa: CSAPLEKLFF; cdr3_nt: TGCAGTGCTCCTCTCGAAAAACTGTTTTTT
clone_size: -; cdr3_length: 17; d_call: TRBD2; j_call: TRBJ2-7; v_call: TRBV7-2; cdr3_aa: CASSLTSGRAATYEQYF; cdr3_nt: TGTGCCAGCAGTCTCACTAGCGGGAGGGCCGCGACCTACGAGCAGTACTTC
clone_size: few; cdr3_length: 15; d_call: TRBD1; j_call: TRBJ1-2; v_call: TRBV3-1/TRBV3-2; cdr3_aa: CASSQDRGQGDGYTF; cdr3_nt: TGTGCCAGCAGCCAAGATCGAGGTCAGGGGGATGGCTACACCTTC
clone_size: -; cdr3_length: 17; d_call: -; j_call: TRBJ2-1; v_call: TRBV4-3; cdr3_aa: CASSQNYGTPFNNEQFF; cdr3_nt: TGCGCCAGCAGCCAAAATTACGGGACACCGTTTAACAATGAGCAGTTCTTC
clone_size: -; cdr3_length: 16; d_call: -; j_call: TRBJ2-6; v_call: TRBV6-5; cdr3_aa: CASSSTGLLGANVLTF; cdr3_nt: TGTGCCAGCAGTTCCACAGGGCTGCTCGGGGCCAACGTCCTGACTTTC
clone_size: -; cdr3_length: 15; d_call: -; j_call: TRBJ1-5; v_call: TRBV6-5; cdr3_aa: CASSYSFYSNQPQHF; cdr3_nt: TGTGCCAGCAGTTACTCGTTCTATAGCAATCAGCCCCAGCATTTT
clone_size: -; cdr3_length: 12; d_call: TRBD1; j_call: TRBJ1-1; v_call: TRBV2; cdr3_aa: CAEGQANTEAFF; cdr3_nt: TGTGCGGAGGGACAGGCGAACACTGAAGCTTTCTTT
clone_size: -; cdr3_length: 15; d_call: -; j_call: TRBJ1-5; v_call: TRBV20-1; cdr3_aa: CSASSLDAAGRPQHF; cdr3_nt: TGCAGTGCTAGTTCCCTGGACGCAGCGGGAAGGCCCCAGCATTTT
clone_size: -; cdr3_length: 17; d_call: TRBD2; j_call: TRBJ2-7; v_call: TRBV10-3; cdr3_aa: CAISDAGRSGSLYEQYF; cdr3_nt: TGTGCCATCAGTGACGCGGGGCGGAGCGGGAGTCTATACGAGCAGTACTTC
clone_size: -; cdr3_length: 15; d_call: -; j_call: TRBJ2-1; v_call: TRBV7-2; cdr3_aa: CASSLEPQTYNEQFF; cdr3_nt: TGTGCCAGCAGCTTAGAACCCCAGACCTACAATGAGCAGTTCTTC
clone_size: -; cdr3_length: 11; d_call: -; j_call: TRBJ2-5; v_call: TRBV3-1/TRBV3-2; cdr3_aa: CASSQSGTQYF; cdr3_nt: TGTGCCAGCAGCCAATCAGGGACCCAGTACTTC
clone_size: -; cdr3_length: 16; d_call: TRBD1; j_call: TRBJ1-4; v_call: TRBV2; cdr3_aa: CASSPDGRTGYEKLFF; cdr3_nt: TGTGCCAGCAGTCCCGACGGCCGGACAGGGTATGAAAAACTGTTTTTT
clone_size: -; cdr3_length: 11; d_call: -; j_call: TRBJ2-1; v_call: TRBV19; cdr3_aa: CATSQRGEQFF; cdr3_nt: TGTGCCACTTCCCAACGGGGTGAGCAGTTCTTC
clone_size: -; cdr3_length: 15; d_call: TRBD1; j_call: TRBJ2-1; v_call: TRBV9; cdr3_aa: CASSVGQGAYNEQFF; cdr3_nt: TGTGCCAGCAGCGTAGGACAGGGGGCTTACAATGAGCAGTTCTTC
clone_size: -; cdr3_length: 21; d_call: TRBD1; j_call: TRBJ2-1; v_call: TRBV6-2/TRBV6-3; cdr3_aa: CASSYPRDRGLAGVPYNEQFF; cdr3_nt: TGTGCCAGCAGTTACCCCCGGGACAGGGGGCTAGCGGGAGTTCCCTACAATGAGCAGTTCTTC
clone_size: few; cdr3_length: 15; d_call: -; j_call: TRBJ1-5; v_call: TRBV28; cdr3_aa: CASSSPTRVNQPQHF; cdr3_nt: TGTGCCAGCAGTTCCCCAACCAGGGTGAATCAGCCCCAGCATTTT
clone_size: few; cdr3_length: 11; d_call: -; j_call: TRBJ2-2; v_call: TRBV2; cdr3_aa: CASRYTGELFF; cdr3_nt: TGTGCCAGCCGGTACACCGGGGAGCTGTTTTTT
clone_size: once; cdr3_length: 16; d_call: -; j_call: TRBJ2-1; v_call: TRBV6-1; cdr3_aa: CASSEALGGSYNEQFF; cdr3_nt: TGTGCCAGCAGTGAAGCCCTAGGAGGATCCTACAATGAGCAGTTCTTC
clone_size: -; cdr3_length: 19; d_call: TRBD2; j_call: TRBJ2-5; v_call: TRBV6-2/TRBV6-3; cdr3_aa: CASSQFEGTSGRYGETQYF; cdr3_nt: TGTGCCAGCAGCCAATTCGAGGGGACTAGCGGGAGGTACGGAGAGACCCAGTACTTC
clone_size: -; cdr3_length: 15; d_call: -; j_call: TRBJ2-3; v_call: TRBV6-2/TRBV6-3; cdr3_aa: CASSRLIPSPDTQYF; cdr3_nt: TGTGCCAGCAGCCGACTCATACCTAGCCCAGATACGCAGTATTTT
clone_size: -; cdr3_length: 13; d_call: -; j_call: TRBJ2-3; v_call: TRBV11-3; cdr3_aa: CASSLWRPDTQYF; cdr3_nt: TGTGCCAGCAGCTTGTGGCGGCCAGATACGCAGTATTTT
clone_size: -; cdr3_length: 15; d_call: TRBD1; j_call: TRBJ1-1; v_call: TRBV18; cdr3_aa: CASSPMTGAGTEAFF; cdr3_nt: TGTGCCAGCTCACCCATGACAGGGGCAGGCACTGAAGCTTTCTTT